This T cell receptor (beta chain) was observed in a study of a mutant IDH1 vaccine in newly diagnosed glioma. Across the whole study: Earlier treatment was radiotherapy, temozolomide, or both, with most getting both. Points from the study as a whole: Among patients, about 94% showed immune responses induced by the vaccine.

The CDR3 is made up of 15 amino acids. As for time point: baseline, week 1 (first vaccination visit). Specified treatment: pre-vaccination baseline after standard-of-care therapy. There were new WHO grade 3 or 4 astrocytomas in the donors, and these were IDH1-mutant and ATRX-lost. The method was immunoSEQ multiplex PCR; TCRdb's version includes in-frame clones alone and lacks a portion of them. The data hold about 88,000 clones, with roughly 80% observed a single time. On this clone: As yet, its antigen is unknown.

This clonotype originated in a man aged 40-49 years with glioma. Some clones in this sample may be carry-over from other donors' samples. The sequencing used PBMCs, collected from a glioma patient treated with radiotherapy, temozolomide or both. The chain is built from TRBV21-1 and TRBJ2-7; the table gives TRBD2 as D, unverified against the DNA. TRBV21-1 is assigned pseudogene status. CDR3 DNA: TGTGCCAGCAGCAAAGCGCTTTACTCCGGCTACGAGCAGTACTTC. Translation gives CASSKALYSGYEQYF.